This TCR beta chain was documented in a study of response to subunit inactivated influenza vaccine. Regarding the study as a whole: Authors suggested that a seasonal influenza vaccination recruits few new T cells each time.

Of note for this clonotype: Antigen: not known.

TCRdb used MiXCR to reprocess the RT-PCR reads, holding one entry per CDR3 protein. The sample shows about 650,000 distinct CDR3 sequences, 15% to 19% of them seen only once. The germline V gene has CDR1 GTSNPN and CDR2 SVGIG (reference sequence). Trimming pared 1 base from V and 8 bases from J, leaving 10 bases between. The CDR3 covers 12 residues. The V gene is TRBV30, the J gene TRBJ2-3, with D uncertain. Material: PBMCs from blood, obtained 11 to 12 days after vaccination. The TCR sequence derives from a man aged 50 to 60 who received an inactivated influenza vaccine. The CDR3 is CAWSDFILTQYF. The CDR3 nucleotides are TGTGCCTGGAGTGACTTCATCCTTACGCAGTATTTT.